The 18 T cell receptor beta chains given below trace back to one sample, sequenced in a study of T-cell reconstitution after alpha-beta-depleted transplantation in children. TCRbeta library construction was performed incorporating unique molecular identifiers. TCRdb re-called the PCR reads with MiXCR, one entry per CDR3 protein. Here the sample spans roughly 420,000 distinct CDR3 sequences, around 16% being singletons. The sample was PBMCs, mostly from graft donor cells, taken 360 days after TCRalphabeta/CD19-depleted stem cell transplant. Receptor source: a boy younger than two who had a stem cell transplant for Wiskott-Aldrich syndrome, so the T cells may come from the graft donor.

This clonotype was detected many times. The rearrangement links TRBV5-4 to TRBJ2-3; D gene ambiguous. V lost 2 bases and J lost 1, with 5 bases in between. This CDR3 comprises 13 residues. Germline CDR1 and CDR2: SGHNT and YYREEE (reference sequence). Written as DNA, the CDR3 is TGTGCCAGCAGCTTCAGTGGCACAGATACGCAGTATTTT. Translating it yields CASSFSGTDTQYF.

The sample holds a few counts of this clonotype. The rearrangement joins TRBV12-3 or TRBV12-4 to TRBJ2-7; D is perhaps TRBD1 or TRBD2 (5 bases each). There are 12 residues in the CDR3. V gave up 3 bases and J gave up 6 bases, with 9 bases separating them. CDR3 in amino acids: CASSFPGGEQYF. The CDR3 DNA reads as TGTGCCAGCAGTTTTCCTGGGGGCGAGCAGTACTTC.

The chain recombines TRBV24-1 with TRBJ2-5, with 9 bases identical to TRBD1. Trimming removed 3 bases from V and 2 bases from J; junction bases left unmatched: 6. This CDR3 has 16 residues. The germline V gene has CDR1 KGHDR and CDR2 SFDVKD. The chain's CDR3 is CATSDAGTGKQETQYF. The CDR3 nucleotides read TGTGCCACCAGTGATGCCGGGACAGGGAAACAAGAGACCCAGTACTTC.

This clonotype was seen more than once but under ten times. This sequence joins TRBV4-1 and TRBJ2-1, with 11 bases aligning to TRBD2. J was trimmed by 5 bases and V by 4 bases; bases with no gene match: 10. CDR3 length: 17 amino acids. The V gene's germline CDR1 is MGHRA and CDR2 YSYEKL. The chain's CDR3 is CASSLKNRLAGNNEQFF. CDR3 nucleotides: TGCGCCAGCAGCCTCAAGAACCGACTAGCGGGAAACAATGAGCAGTTCTTC.

This clonotype has just a few counts. CDR3 sequence: CSVGRTGVPAGYGYTF. The CDR3 nucleotides are TGCAGCGTTGGCCGGACAGGGGTCCCTGCTGGCTATGGCTACACCTTC. V gene TRBV29-1 combines with J gene TRBJ1-2; TRBD1 aligns across 9 bases. The CDR3 consists of 16 residues. V trimming: 4 bases; J trimming: 4 bases; junction bases outside the gene matches: 13. Germline V gives CDR1 SQVTM, CDR2 ANQGSEA.

The chain recombines TRBV28 with TRBJ2-3; the D gene could be TRBD1 or TRBD2 (5 bases each). Deletions cut 6 bases from V and 6 bases from J, with 16 bases between. The germline CDR1 and CDR2 sequences are MDHEN and SYDVKM. The CDR3 spans 14 residues. Written as DNA, the CDR3 is TGTGCCAGCAGAGGTCTAGGGACCACGGATACGCAGTATTTT. This translates into CASRGLGTTDTQYF.

The V and J genes are TRBV20-1 and TRBJ1-1, with D perhaps TRBD1 (6 bases). CDR1 and CDR2 from the germline V gene are DFQATT and SNEGSKA (reference sequence). Between the trimmed V and J ends, which lost 6 bases and 5 bases, there was a span of 13 bases. The CDR3 length is 12 residues. The CDR3 DNA follows: TGCAGTGCCCAACAGGGAGGGACTGAAGCTTTCTTT. The encoded protein is CSAQQGGTEAFF.

V and J are TRBV4-1 and TRBJ2-7; 8 positions agree with TRBD1. Germline V gene data show CDR1 as MGHRA and CDR2 as YSYEKL. J was trimmed by 3 bases and V by 4 bases; bases with no gene match: 2. This CDR3 is 13 amino acids long. The CDR3 coding sequence is TGCGCCAGCAGCCGGGGACAGGACTACGAGCAGTACTTC. It encodes CASSRGQDYEQYF.

J is TRBJ2-4 and V is TRBV3-1; tentatively, D is TRBD2 (6 bases). Germline CDR1 reads LGHDT; CDR2 reads YNNKEL (reference sequence). The ends were cut back, 0 bases at V and 7 bases at J, with 19 bases in the middle. This CDR3 comprises 17 residues. The CDR3 region is CASSQEVDRFRGNIQYF. The DNA for the CDR3 is TGTGCCAGCAGCCAAGAAGTGGACCGGTTTCGGGGGAACATTCAGTACTTC.

The rearrangement joins TRBV15 to TRBJ2-1; D uncertain. Germline V lookup: CDR1 LNHNV, CDR2 YYDKDF (reference sequence). This CDR3 is built from 12 residues. V shed 5 bases and J shed 6 bases, with 8 bases lying between them. The CDR3 DNA sequence: TGTGCCACCAGCTCGTGGGGCAATGAGCAGTTCTTC. The encoded protein is CATSSWGNEQFF.

The table lists this clonotype with a few counts. The rearrangement links TRBV3-1 to TRBJ2-5; D call uncertain. Germline loops: CDR1 LGHDT, CDR2 YNNKEL (reference sequence). Trimming cost V 1 base and J 8 bases, with 11 bases left between them. This CDR3 region has 13 residues. The CDR3: CASSQVRKVTQYF. CDR3 sequence (DNA): TGTGCCAGCAGCCAAGTTAGGAAGGTCACCCAGTACTTC.

This clonotype occurred a few times. This sequence joins TRBV29-1 and TRBJ2-7; 10 nucleotides line up with TRBD2. This CDR3 contains 13 residues. Germline V lookup: CDR1 SQVTM, CDR2 ANQGSEA. With 6 bases clipped from V and 0 bases from J, the junction kept 2 bases outside the gene matches. The CDR3 region is CSVVAGGSYEQYF. Written as DNA, the CDR3 is TGCAGCGTCGTAGCGGGAGGCTCCTACGAGCAGTACTTC.

The gene calls are TRBV2 and TRBJ2-1; 7 bases are shared with TRBD2. This CDR3 is 17 amino acids long. V gave up 6 bases and J gave up 6 bases; unmatched junction bases: 17. Germline V gene data show CDR1 as SNHLY and CDR2 as FYNNEI. The CDR3: CASRALRAGAWGNEQFF. The CDR3, as DNA: TGTGCCAGCAGGGCCCTAAGGGCGGGAGCTTGGGGCAATGAGCAGTTCTTC. Using reference TRBV2 and TRBJ2-1 for the parts outside the CDR3, the full variable domain is EPEVTQTPSHQVTQMGQEVILRCVPISNHLYFYWYRQILGQKVEFLVSFYNNEISEKSEIFDDQFSVERPDGSNFTLKIRSTKLEDSAMYFCASRALRAGAWGNEQFFGPGTRLTVL.

CDR3 protein: CAISELTGAGYTF. CDR3 bases: TGTGCCATCAGTGAGTTGACAGGGGCTGGCTACACCTTC. The chain combines TRBV10-3 with TRBJ1-2; 8 nucleotides agree with TRBD1. CDR1 is ENHRY and CDR2 is SYGVKD in the germline V gene. The V gene end was trimmed by 1 base and the J gene end by 7 bases; junction bases not matched to a gene: 2. This CDR3 has 13 amino acids.

This clonotype has a handful of counts. This rearrangement joins TRBV20-1 to TRBJ2-3, with TRBD2 matching 13 bases. The CDR3 sequence is 14 residues long. CDR1 and CDR2 from the germline V gene are DFQATT and SNEGSKA (reference sequence). V dropped 6 bases and J dropped 4; count of bases not matched to a gene: 4. The CDR3, as DNA: TGCAGTGCGCTTGGGACTAGCGGGGCAGATACGCAGTATTTT. Protein product: CSALGTSGADTQYF.

This clonotype was detected many times. The V call is TRBV5-1, the J call TRBJ2-1, with TRBD2 identical over 7 bases. Germline CDR1 reads SGHRS; CDR2 reads YFSETQ. The CDR3 extends over 14 amino acids. Trimming removed 0 bases from V and 7 bases from J; junction bases left unmatched: 4. The CDR3 region has the DNA TGCGCCAGCAGCTTGGGGGACTACCCAAATGAGCAGTTCTTC. Encoded protein: CASSLGDYPNEQFF.

There are many counts of this clonotype. V is TRBV20-1 and J is TRBJ1-1; D is ambiguous. Trimming pared 0 bases from V and 11 bases from J, leaving 13 bases between. Germline V gives CDR1 DFQATT, CDR2 SNEGSKA (reference sequence). There are 12 residues in the CDR3. For the CDR3, the DNA is TGCAGTGCTAGAGATGGTGGTAGGGAGGCTTTCTTT. This translates into CSARDGGREAFF.

The gene calls are TRBV6-4 and TRBJ2-2; 7 bases map to TRBD1. V dropped 0 bases and J dropped 5; count of bases not matched to a gene: 6. This CDR3 contains 16 residues. The germline CDR1 and CDR2 sequences are MRHNA and SNTAGT. The CDR3 sequence: CASSDSPRGLTGELFF. DNA of the CDR3: TGTGCCAGCAGTGACTCACCCAGGGGGTTAACCGGGGAGCTGTTTTTT.